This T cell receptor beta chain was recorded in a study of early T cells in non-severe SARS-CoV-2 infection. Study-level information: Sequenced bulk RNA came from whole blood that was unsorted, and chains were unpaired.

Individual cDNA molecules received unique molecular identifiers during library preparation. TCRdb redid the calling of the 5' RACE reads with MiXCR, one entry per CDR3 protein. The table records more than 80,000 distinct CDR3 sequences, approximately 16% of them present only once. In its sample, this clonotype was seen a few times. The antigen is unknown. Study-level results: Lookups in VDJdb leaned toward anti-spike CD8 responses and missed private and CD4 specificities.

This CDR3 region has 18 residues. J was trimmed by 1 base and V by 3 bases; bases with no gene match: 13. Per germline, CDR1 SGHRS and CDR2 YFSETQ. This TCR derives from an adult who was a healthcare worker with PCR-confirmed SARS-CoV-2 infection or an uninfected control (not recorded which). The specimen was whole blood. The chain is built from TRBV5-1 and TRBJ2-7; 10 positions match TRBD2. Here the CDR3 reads CASSSGLAARVLSYEQYF. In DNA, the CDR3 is TGCGCCAGCAGCTCCGGACTAGCGGCCCGAGTCTTATCCTACGAGCAGTACTTC.